These T cell receptor beta chains were read from a single sample in a study of blood T cells in healthy people across ages. Each CDR3 protein gets one entry after TCRdb re-called the 5' RACE reads with MiXCR. The data show over 1,500,000 distinct CDR3 sequences, about 50% seen once. The sequenced material came from blood. The source of these receptors is a woman aged 40-49 years in good health. The CDR3 runs from the conserved cysteine through the conserved F or W. The D gene is left open where the match is weak. Size is stated for part of the rows, as once, few or many counts, or as a class when the clone is expanded.

>TRBV12-3/TRBV12-4|NA|NA|TRBJ1-2
CASSLSSWGDGEYGYTF
>TRBV6-5|NA|NA|TRBJ2-3
CASTRQGGTDTQYF
>TRBV28|NA|TRBD1|TRBJ2-1
CATQGVWPNNEQFF
>TRBV20-1|NA|TRBD1|TRBJ1-5
CSARGGGQPQHF
>TRBV2|NA|NA|TRBJ2-1
CANQGGSYNEQFF
>TRBV7-2|NA|TRBD2|TRBJ2-3
CASSDPKLARSTDTQYF
>TRBV27|NA|NA|TRBJ1-2
CASSGRAPSNGYTF
>TRBV4-3|NA|NA|TRBJ1-1
CASSQAPWGGRNTEAFF
>TRBV5-6|NA|NA|TRBJ1-4
CASSLPQDEKLFF
>TRBV4-1|NA|TRBD2|TRBJ2-5
CASSQDGASGGILAEQYF
>TRBV24-1|NA|TRBD1|TRBJ2-5
CATSDTDREMGETQYF
>TRBV5-1|NA|TRBD2|TRBJ2-1
CASSSLAGGANEQFF
>TRBV7-8|NA|TRBD2|NA
CASSLAGLAGIYEQYF
>TRBV2|NA|NA|TRBJ2-5
CASSEGGGTQYF
>TRBV6-2/TRBV6-3|NA|TRBD1|TRBJ2-1
CASRSTGGVNEQFF
>TRBV2|NA|TRBD2|TRBJ2-1
CASTPGAGGHNEQFF
>TRBV12-3/TRBV12-4|NA|TRBD1|TRBJ1-2
CASSLAGGIDGYTF
>TRBV6-2/TRBV6-3|few|TRBD2|TRBJ2-3
CASSGTSGGASTDTQYF
>TRBV25-1|few|TRBD1|TRBJ2-1
CASSSQGSFYNEQFF
>TRBV27|few|NA|NA
CASSLSSSLLSYEQYF
>TRBV29-1|NA|TRBD1|TRBJ2-7
CSVEGTGNEQYF
>TRBV6-5|NA|NA|TRBJ2-3
CASSYSILGSADTQYF
>TRBV20-1|NA|NA|TRBJ2-1
CSATGGRYKSYNEQFF
>TRBV6-1|NA|TRBD1|NA
CASDRAKTQYF
>TRBV6-1|once|NA|TRBJ1-2
CASSAENRKNYGYTF
>TRBV9|NA|NA|TRBJ2-1
CASSARETRWATYNEQFF
>TRBV15|few|TRBD1|TRBJ2-5
CATSRDSVIRQGVSETQYF
>TRBV9|NA|NA|TRBJ2-1
CASSVVGQDNEQFF
>TRBV7-2|NA|TRBD1|TRBJ1-2
CASSLPNGQGLGYTF
>TRBV28|NA|NA|TRBJ2-7
CASSFLNREGYEQYF
>TRBV6-2/TRBV6-3|NA|NA|TRBJ2-7
CASSQMRTVYEQYF
>TRBV29-1|few|TRBD1|TRBJ2-1
CSVDTKQGSVTNEQFF
>TRBV2|NA|TRBD1|TRBJ2-1
CASSPGQGGQFF
>TRBV6-6|NA|NA|TRBJ2-5
CASSQPARETQYF
>TRBV28|NA|NA|NA
CASSLGGVMKTQYF
>TRBV3-1|NA|TRBD1|TRBJ2-1
CASSFRDRGRSEQFF
>TRBV5-1|few|NA|TRBJ1-2
CASSFSEAANYGYTF
>TRBV7-2|NA|TRBD1|TRBJ2-4
CASSFSAGGGRNIQYF
>TRBV19|NA|TRBD2|TRBJ2-7
CASSNLAGYEQYF
>TRBV13|NA|NA|TRBJ2-1
CASSLVSGRDEQFF
>TRBV20-1|NA|TRBD1|TRBJ2-7
CSASHVPLGQGYEQYF
>TRBV7-9|NA|NA|TRBJ2-7
CASSSVGASNEQYF
>TRBV6-5|NA|NA|TRBJ1-2
CASSIRPGGSYGYTF
>TRBV4-3|many|TRBD1|TRBJ2-7
CASSQDRDRSYEQYF
>TRBV4-2|NA|NA|TRBJ2-1
CASCQDESNEQFF
>TRBV6-2/TRBV6-3|NA|TRBD1|TRBJ1-5
CASKVDRGEGINQPQHF
>TRBV5-1|NA|TRBD2|TRBJ2-1
CASSLSTSEGNEQFF
>TRBV19|NA|NA|TRBJ2-6
CASSIARPGANVLTF
>TRBV29-1|NA|TRBD1|TRBJ2-3
CSGEGAPILGTQYF
>TRBV25-1|NA|NA|NA
CASSERGASKETQYF
>TRBV6-1|few|NA|TRBJ2-4
CASLAQGGIQYF
>TRBV29-1|NA|NA|TRBJ2-1
CSVEGGGVSYNEQFF
>TRBV9|NA|NA|TRBJ2-7
CASSVVGGAGCEQYF